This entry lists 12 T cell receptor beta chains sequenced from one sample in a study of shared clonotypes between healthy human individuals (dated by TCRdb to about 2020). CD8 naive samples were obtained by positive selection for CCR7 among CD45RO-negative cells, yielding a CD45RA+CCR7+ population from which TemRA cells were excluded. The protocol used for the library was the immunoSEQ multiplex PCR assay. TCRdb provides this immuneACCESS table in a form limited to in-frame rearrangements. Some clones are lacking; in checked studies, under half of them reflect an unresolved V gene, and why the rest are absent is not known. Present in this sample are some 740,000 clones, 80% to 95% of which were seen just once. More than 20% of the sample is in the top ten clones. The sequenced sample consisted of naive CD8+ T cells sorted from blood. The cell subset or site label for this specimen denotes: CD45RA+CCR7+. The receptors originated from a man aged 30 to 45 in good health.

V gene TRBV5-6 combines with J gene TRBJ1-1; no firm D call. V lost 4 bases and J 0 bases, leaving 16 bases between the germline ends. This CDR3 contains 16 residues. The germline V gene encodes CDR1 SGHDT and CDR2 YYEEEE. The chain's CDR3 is CASSLSGRRMNTEAFF. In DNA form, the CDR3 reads TGTGCCAGCAGCCTCTCTGGGCGGAGGATGAACACTGAAGCTTTCTTT.

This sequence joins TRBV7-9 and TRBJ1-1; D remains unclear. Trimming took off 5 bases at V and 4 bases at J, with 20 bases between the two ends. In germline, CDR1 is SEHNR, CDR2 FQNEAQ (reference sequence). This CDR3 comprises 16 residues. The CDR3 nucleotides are TGTGCCAGCAGCCTCGGGCCCAGAACCAGTGGCACTGAAGCTTTCTTT. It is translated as CASSLGPRTSGTEAFF.

This CDR3 is CASSSRGTGELFF. The CDR3 nucleotides are TGTGCCAGCAGCTCTCGAGGCACCGGGGAGCTGTTTTTT. This chain joins TRBV7-9 and TRBJ2-2; D not certain. Trimming cost V 4 bases and J 4 bases, with 7 bases left between them. CDR3 length: 13 amino acids. Germline CDR1 is SEHNR and CDR2 is FQNEAQ (reference sequence).

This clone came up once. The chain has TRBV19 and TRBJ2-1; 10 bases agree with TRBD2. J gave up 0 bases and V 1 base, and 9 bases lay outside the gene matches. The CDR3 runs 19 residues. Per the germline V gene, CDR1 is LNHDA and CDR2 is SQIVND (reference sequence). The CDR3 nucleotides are TGTGCCAGTAGTATAGTAGCGGGAGGTCTCACTTTCTCCTACAATGAGCAGTTCTTC. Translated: CASSIVAGGLTFSYNEQFF.

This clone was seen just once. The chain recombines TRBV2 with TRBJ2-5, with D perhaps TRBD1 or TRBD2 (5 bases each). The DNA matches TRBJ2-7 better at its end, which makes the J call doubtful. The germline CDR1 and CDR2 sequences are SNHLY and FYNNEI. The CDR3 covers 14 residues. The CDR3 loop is CASSGPGRLYEQYF. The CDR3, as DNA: TGTGCCAGCAGTGGCCCGGGACGCTTATACGAGCAGTACTTC.

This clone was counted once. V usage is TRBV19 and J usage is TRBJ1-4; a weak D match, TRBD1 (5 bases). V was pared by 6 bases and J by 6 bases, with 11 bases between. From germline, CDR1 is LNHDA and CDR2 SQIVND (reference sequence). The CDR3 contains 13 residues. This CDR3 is CASRRQGDEKLFF. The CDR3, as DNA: TGTGCCAGTAGAAGGCAGGGAGATGAAAAACTGTTTTTT.

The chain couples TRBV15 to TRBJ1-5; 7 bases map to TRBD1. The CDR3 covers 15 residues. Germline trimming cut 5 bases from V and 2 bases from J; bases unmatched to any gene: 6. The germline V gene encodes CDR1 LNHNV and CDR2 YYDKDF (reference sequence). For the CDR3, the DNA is TGTGCCACCAGCGACCGGGACAGAGGCAATCAGCCCCAGCATTTT. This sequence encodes CATSDRDRGNQPQHF.

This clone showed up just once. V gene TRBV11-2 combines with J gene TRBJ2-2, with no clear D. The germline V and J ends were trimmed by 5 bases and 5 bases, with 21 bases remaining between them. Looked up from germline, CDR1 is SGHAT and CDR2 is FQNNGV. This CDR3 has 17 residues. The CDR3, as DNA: TGTGCCAGCAGCCAGTACCCTGAAGGCGAAGGTACCGGGGAGCTGTTTTTT. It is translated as CASSQYPEGEGTGELFF.

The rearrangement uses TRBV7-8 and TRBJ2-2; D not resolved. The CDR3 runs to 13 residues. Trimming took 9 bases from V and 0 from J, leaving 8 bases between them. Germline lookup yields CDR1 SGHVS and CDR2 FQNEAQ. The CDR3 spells CASPQANTGELFF. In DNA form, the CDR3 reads TGTGCCAGTCCTCAGGCGAACACCGGGGAGCTGTTTTTT. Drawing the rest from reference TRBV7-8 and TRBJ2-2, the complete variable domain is GAGVSQSPRYKVAKRGQDVALRCDPISGHVSLFWYQQALGQGPEFLTYFQNEAQLDKSGLPSDRFFAERPEGSVSTLKIQRTQQEDSAVYLCASPQANTGELFFGEGSRLTVL.

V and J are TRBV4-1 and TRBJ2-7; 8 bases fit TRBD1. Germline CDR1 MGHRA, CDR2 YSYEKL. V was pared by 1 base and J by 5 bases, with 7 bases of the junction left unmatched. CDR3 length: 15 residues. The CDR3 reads CASSQVPRGLNEQYF. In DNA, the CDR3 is TGCGCCAGCAGCCAAGTACCCAGGGGGCTAAACGAGCAGTACTTC.

CDR3 residues: CASSLTATQQYF. CDR3 DNA sequence: TGTGCCAGCAGCTTAACAGCCACCCAGCAGTACTTC. The gene calls are TRBV7-9 and TRBJ2-7, with no clear D. The CDR3 consists of 12 residues. The germline V and J ends were trimmed by 2 bases and 8 bases, with 10 bases remaining between them. The germline gives CDR1 SEHNR, CDR2 FQNEAQ (reference sequence).

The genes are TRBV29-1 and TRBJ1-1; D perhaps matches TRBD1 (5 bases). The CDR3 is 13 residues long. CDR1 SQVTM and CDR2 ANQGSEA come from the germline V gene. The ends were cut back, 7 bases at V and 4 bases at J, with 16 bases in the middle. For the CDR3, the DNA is TGCAGCGCTGCTATGCAGGGCTCCACTGAAGCTTTCTTT. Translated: CSAAMQGSTEAFF. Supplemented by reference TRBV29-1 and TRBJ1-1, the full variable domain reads SAVISQKPSRDICQRGTSLTIQCQVDSQVTMMFWYRQQPGQSLTLIATANQGSEATYESGFVIDKFPISRPNLTFSTLTVSNMSPEDSSIYLCSAAMQGSTEAFFGQGTRLTVV.